Following are 23 T cell receptor beta chains from one sample sequenced in a study of monozygotic twins with inflammatory bowel disease. TCRdb reanalyzed the 5' RACE reads and collapses them to one entry per CDR3 protein, without DNA. Here the sample table reports around 220,000 distinct CDR3 sequences. Source material: blood. The receptor source for this set is a human donor with ulcerative colitis or Crohn's disease, or a healthy co-twin of an affected twin (not recorded which).

The V call is TRBV19, the J call TRBJ1-3; without DNA, the TCRdb call of TRBD1 cannot be checked. The CDR3 contains 16 residues. Germline CDR1 and CDR2: LNHDA and SQIVND (reference sequence). Here the CDR3 reads CASTNRRGRSGNTIYF.

The chain joins TRBV27 to TRBJ2-2; TCRdb's D call of TRBD2 is untestable without DNA. Germline assignment: CDR1 MNHEY and CDR2 SMNVEV (reference sequence). The CDR3 sequence is 16 residues long. CDR3 protein: CASTQGLAGAPGELFF.

The chain is built from TRBV10-3 and TRBJ2-5; there is no DNA to check the TCRdb D call of TRBD2. Germline-derived CDR1 and CDR2 are ENHRY and SYGVKD. The CDR3 consists of 14 residues. CDR3 sequence: CAIRAGAYQETQYF.

The chain combines TRBV20-1 with TRBJ2-5; the TCRdb call, TRBD1, lacks DNA for checking. CDR3 length equals 12 residues. CDR1 is DFQATT and CDR2 is SNEGSKA in the germline V gene (reference sequence). The CDR3 here is CSAITGSETQYF.

This chain links TRBV7-9 with TRBJ2-5; lacking DNA, the TRBD2 call made by TCRdb goes unchecked. The CDR3 is 14 amino acids. The germline V gene has CDR1 SEHNR and CDR2 FQNEAQ (reference sequence). The CDR3 sequence: CASSFERSQETQYF.

The chain recombines TRBV6-5 with TRBJ2-3. The CDR3 runs to 13 residues. The V gene's germline CDR1 is MNHEY and CDR2 SVGAGI. The CDR3 spells CASSYSWSDTQYF.

This chain joins TRBV5-1 and TRBJ1-1. This CDR3 contains 12 residues. CDR1 SGHRS and CDR2 YFSETQ come from the germline V gene. The CDR3 is CASSLSESEAFF.

The V call is TRBV2, the J call TRBJ2-3; TCRdb calls TRBD2, which cannot be checked without DNA. Germline V gene data show CDR1 as SNHLY and CDR2 as FYNNEI. The CDR3 length is 17 residues. This CDR3 reads CASSARFAGAGTDTQYF.

The rearrangement uses TRBV29-1 and TRBJ1-1; TCRdb calls TRBD1, which cannot be checked without DNA. Germline loops: CDR1 SQVTM, CDR2 ANQGSEA. The CDR3 has 13 amino acids. The CDR3 is CSAAGDMNTEAFF.

Here the CDR3 reads CASSLAGTGQSPLHF. The chain carries TRBV5-1 and TRBJ1-6; no DNA is available, so the TRBD1 call from TCRdb remains unchecked. Germline CDR1 SGHRS, CDR2 YFSETQ. CDR3 length equals 15 residues.

The rearrangement links TRBV9 to TRBJ2-3; TCRdb outputs TRBD1, but without DNA this stays unchecked. The CDR3 length is 13 residues. Germline values: CDR1 SGDLS, CDR2 YYNGEE. CDR3: CASSTWGTDTQYF.

This sequence joins TRBV2 and TRBJ1-4. Germline V CDR1 and CDR2: SNHLY, FYNNEI. The CDR3 runs 14 residues. CDR3 residues: CASSFLNSNEKLFF. Variable domain in full (rest from reference TRBV2 and TRBJ1-4): EPEVTQTPSHQVTQMGQEVILRCVPISNHLYFYWYRQILGQKVEFLVSFYNNEISEKSEIFDDQFSVERPDGSNFTLKIRSTKLEDSAMYFCASSFLNSNEKLFFGSGTQLSVL.

The chain employs TRBV20-1 and TRBJ1-6; TCRdb's D gene call, TRBD1, goes unchecked for lack of DNA. The CDR3 has 17 amino acids. Looked up from germline, CDR1 is DFQATT and CDR2 is SNEGSKA (reference sequence). Here the CDR3 reads CSADPGPQSSYNSPLHF.

The chain has TRBV5-4 and TRBJ2-7; lacking DNA, the TRBD1 call made by TCRdb goes unchecked. The CDR3 is 14 residues long. The germline V gene has CDR1 SGHNT and CDR2 YYREEE (reference sequence). The CDR3 here is CASSLVGDIYEQYF.

This chain connects TRBV7-9 to TRBJ2-1; TCRdb outputs TRBD1, but without DNA this stays unchecked. The CDR3 has 11 residues. Germline CDR1 reads SEHNR; CDR2 reads FQNEAQ (reference sequence). CDR3 in amino acids: CTGGNMDEQFF.

The rearrangement uses TRBV7-2 and TRBJ2-5. This CDR3 has 13 amino acids. Germline CDR1 and CDR2: SGHTA and FQGNSA. The chain's CDR3 is CASSLGPRETQYF.

CDR3 sequence: CASSVLREDYGYTF. V and J are TRBV19 and TRBJ1-2. The CDR3 loop spans 14 amino acids. Germline loops: CDR1 LNHDA, CDR2 SQIVND (reference sequence).

The V and J genes are TRBV12-3 or TRBV12-4 and TRBJ1-1; TCRdb outputs TRBD1, but without DNA this stays unchecked. CDR3 size: 15 residues. The CDR3: CASRPNRGMNTEAFF.

The CDR3: CASSSLAGTDTQYF. This rearrangement joins TRBV6-2 or TRBV6-3 to TRBJ2-3; the TCRdb D gene call, TRBD2, has no DNA to confirm it. Germline V gives CDR1 MNHEY, CDR2 SVGEGT. The CDR3 has 14 amino acids.

V usage is TRBV6-2 or TRBV6-3 and J usage is TRBJ2-3. This CDR3 spans 14 amino acids. CDR1 and CDR2 (germline): MNHEY, SVGEGT. CDR3 sequence reads: CASSITYSTDTQYF.

The CDR3 loop reads CASSESGINNQPQHF. The genes are TRBV6-1 and TRBJ1-5; the TRBD1 assignment by TCRdb is unverifiable without DNA. The CDR3 consists of 15 residues. Germline loops: CDR1 MNHNS, CDR2 SASEGT.

The chain links TRBV27 to TRBJ1-5; TCRdb calls TRBD1, which cannot be checked without DNA. This CDR3 is 13 amino acids long. Germline loops: CDR1 MNHEY, CDR2 SMNVEV (reference sequence). The CDR3 loop reads CASGQRSNQPQHF.

The V call is TRBV18, the J call TRBJ2-5; TCRdb's D gene call, TRBD2, goes unchecked for lack of DNA. Germline values: CDR1 KGHSH, CDR2 LQKENI. This CDR3 is built from 17 residues. The CDR3 sequence is CASSLQIAGKSQETQYF. Full variable domain (outside the CDR3, taken from reference TRBV18 and TRBJ2-5): NAGVMQNPRHLVRRRGQEARLRCSPMKGHSHVYWYRQLPEEGLKFMVYLQKENIIDESGMPKERFSAEFPKEGPSILRIQQVVRGDSAAYFCASSLQIAGKSQETQYFGPGTRLLVL.